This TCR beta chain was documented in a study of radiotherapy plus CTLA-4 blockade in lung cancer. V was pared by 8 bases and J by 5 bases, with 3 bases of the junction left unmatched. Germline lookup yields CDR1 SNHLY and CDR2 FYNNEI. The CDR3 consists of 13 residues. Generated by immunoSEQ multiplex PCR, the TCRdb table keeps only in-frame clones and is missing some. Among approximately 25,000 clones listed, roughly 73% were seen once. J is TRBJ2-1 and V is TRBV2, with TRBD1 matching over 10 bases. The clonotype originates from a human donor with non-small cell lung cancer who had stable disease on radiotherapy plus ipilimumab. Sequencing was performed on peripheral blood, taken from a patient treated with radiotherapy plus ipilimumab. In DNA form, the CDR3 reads TGTGCCAGCCGGGACAGGGGAGACAATGAGCAGTTCTTC. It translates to CASRDRGDNEQFF.